The rows below give T cell receptor beta chains drawn from one sample of a study of Ad26.COV2.S vaccination and SARS-CoV-2 variants. Libraries were prepared by immunoSEQ multiplex PCR; TCRdb keeps only in-frame clonotypes and omits some of them. The table lists 250,000 to 300,000 clones, around 87% of them singletons. The sequences come from peripheral blood, collected in a trial of Ad26.COV2.S vaccine versus placebo. Every receptor here comes from a person aged 18 to 59 who received the Ad26.COV2.S COVID-19 vaccine or a placebo. CDR3s include the opening cysteine and the closing phenylalanine or tryptophan. A D gene is named only where the DNA matches it firmly. Not every row has a clone size; where given, it reads once, few, many or a size class.

j_gene,d_gene,abundance,v_gene,CDR3nt,CDR3aa
TRBJ1-5,.,.,TRBV5-4,TGTGCCAGCAGCTTTCAGGGACCTAATCAGCCCCAGCATTTT,CASSFQGPNQPQHF
TRBJ2-1,.,.,TRBV25-1,TGTGCCAGCCGTGGGGACTGGGACAATGAGCAGTTCTTC,CASRGDWDNEQFF
TRBJ1-2,.,once,TRBV18,TGTGCCAGCTCACCACCGACGGGGACCTATGGCTACACCTTC,CASSPPTGTYGYTF
TRBJ1-1,.,.,TRBV5-1,TGCGCCAGCAGAATCACCACTCCGAACACTGAAGCTTTCTTT,CASRITTPNTEAFF
TRBJ1-3,.,.,TRBV6-1,TGTGCCAGCAGTGAGGCCGGTGTTTTCTCTGGAAACACCATATATTTT,CASSEAGVFSGNTIYF
TRBJ2-1,.,.,TRBV19,TGTGCCAGTAGTATAACAGAAACATACAATGAGCAGTTCTTC,CASSITETYNEQFF
TRBJ2-5,.,.,TRBV30,TGTGCCTGGAGTGCGGAGACCCAGTACTTC,CAWSAETQYF
TRBJ2-2,.,.,TRBV4-2,TGTGCCAGCAGCCAAGATCTTAGGACTTTGGGGGAGCTGTTTTTT,CASSQDLRTLGELFF
TRBJ2-5,TRBD2,.,TRBV6-1,TGTGCCAGCAGTGACAAGGGGAGGGGAGAGACCCAGTACTTC,CASSDKGRGETQYF
TRBJ2-1,TRBD2,.,TRBV5-1,TGCGCCAGCACCCGCGGGAGCTCCTACAATGAGCAGTTCTTC,CASTRGSSYNEQFF
TRBJ1-3,.,.,TRBV7-9,TGTGCCAGCAGCTTAGCAAGGGTCGGGGACACCATATATTTT,CASSLARVGDTIYF